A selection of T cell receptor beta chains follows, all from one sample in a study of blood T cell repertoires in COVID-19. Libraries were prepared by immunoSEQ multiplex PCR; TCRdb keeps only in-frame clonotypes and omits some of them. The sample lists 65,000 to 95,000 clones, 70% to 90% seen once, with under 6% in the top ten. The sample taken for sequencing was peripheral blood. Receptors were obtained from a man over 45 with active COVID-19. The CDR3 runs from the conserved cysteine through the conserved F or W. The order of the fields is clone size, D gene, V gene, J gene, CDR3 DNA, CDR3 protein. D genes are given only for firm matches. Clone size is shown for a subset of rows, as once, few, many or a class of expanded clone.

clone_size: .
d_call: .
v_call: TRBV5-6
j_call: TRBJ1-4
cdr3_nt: TGTGCCAGCAGCTTTGGGGCAGGGGATGAAAAACTGTTTTTT
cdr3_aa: CASSFGAGDEKLFF

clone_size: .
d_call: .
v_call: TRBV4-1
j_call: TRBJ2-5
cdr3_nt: TGCGCCAGCAGCCAAGAGAGAGGGTTCCGGAATCAAGAGACCCAGTACTTC
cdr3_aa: CASSQERGFRNQETQYF

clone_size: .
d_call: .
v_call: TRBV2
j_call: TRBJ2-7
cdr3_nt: TGTGCCAGCAGTCGGGAAGGGCCCTCTTACAACGAGCAGTACTTC
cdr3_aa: CASSREGPSYNEQYF

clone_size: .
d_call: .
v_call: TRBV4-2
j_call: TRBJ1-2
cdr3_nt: TGTGCCAGCAGCCAGCCCGCGGACAGTAAGTTTAGTGGCGGCTACACCTTC
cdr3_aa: CASSQPADSKFSGGYTF

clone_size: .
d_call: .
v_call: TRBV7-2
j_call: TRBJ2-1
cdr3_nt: TGTGCCAGCAGCTTAGGTGTTTCGGGCTCCTACAATGAGCAGTTCTTC
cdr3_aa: CASSLGVSGSYNEQFF

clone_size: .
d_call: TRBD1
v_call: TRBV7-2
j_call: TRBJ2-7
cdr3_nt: TGTGCCAGCAGCTCCGGACAGGGGGCATCCTACGAGCAGTACTTC
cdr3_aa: CASSSGQGASYEQYF

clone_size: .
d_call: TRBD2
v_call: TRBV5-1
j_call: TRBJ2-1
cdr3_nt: TGCGCCAGCACCGGGACTAGCGGGTACAATGAGCAGTTCTTC
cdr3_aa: CASTGTSGYNEQFF

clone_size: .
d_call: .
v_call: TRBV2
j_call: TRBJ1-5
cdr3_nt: TGTGCCAGCAGTGAATCTATAGGGGATCAGCCCCAGCATTTT
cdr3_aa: CASSESIGDQPQHF

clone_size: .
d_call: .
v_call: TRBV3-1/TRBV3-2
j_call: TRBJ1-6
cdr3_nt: TGTGCCAGCAGCCAACCGGGAGTTAATTCACCCCTCCACTTT
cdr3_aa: CASSQPGVNSPLHF

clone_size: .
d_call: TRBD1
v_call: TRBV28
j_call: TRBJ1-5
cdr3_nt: TGTGCCAGCAGCCTACAGGGGGGGGGCAATCAGCCCCAGCATTTT
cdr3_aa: CASSLQGGGNQPQHF

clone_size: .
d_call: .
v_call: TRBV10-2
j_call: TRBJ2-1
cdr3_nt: TGCGCCAGCAGTGAAGGTCTAGCATACAATGAGCAGTTCTTC
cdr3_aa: CASSEGLAYNEQFF

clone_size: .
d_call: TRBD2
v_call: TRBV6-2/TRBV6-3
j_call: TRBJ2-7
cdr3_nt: TGTGCCAGCAGCCTAGCGGGAGCGAGGTACGAGCAGTACTTC
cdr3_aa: CASSLAGARYEQYF

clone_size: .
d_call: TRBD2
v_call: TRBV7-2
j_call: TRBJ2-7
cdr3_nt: TGTGCCAGCAGCCTGACTAGCGGGGGTTACGAGCAGTACTTC
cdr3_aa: CASSLTSGGYEQYF

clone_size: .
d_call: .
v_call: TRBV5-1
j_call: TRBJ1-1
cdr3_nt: TGCGCCAGCAGCCCGTTAGGACAGACGAACACTGAAGCTTTCTTT
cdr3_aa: CASSPLGQTNTEAFF

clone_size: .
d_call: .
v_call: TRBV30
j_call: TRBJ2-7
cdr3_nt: TGTGCCTGGAGTGTTGGCCTCAACTACGAGCAGTACTTC
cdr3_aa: CAWSVGLNYEQYF

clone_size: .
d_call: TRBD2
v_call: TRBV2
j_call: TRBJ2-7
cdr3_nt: TGTGCCAGCAGTGTGAGCGGGACTTCCTACGAGCAGTACTTC
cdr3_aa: CASSVSGTSYEQYF

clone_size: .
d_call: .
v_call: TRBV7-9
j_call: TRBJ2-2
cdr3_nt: TGTGCCAGCAGCTTACTGCCAAGGACAAGGAACACCGGGGAGCTGTTTTTT
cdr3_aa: CASSLLPRTRNTGELFF

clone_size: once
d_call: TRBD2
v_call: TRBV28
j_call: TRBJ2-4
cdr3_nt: TGTGCCAGCAGTTTCGGACGTGGCGGGAGTTTAGCCAAAAACATTCAGTACTTC
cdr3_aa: CASSFGRGGSLAKNIQYF

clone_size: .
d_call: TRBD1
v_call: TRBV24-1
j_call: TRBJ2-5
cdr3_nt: TGTGCCACCAGTGATTTGCTCCGGGACAGGGCCGGCAACAAGACCCAGTACTTC
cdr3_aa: CATSDLLRDRAGNKTQYF

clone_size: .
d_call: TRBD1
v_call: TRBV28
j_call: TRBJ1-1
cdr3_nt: TGTGCCAGCTATCCTATCGGACAGGGTTTGGTGAACACTGAAGCTTTCTTT
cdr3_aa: CASYPIGQGLVNTEAFF

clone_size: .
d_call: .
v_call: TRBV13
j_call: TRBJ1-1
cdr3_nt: TGTGCCAGCAGCCCCACAGGGATCGGCACTGAAGCTTTCTTT
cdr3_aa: CASSPTGIGTEAFF

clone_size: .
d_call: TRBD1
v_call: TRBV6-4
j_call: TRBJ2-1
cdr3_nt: TGTGCCAGCAGTGCCGGACAGGGACCCTACAATGAGCAGTTCTTC
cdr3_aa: CASSAGQGPYNEQFF

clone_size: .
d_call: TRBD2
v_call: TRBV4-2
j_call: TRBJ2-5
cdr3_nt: TGTGCCAGCAGCCAAGATATGGCTAGCGGGAGCCCAGAGACCCAGTACTTC
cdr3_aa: CASSQDMASGSPETQYF

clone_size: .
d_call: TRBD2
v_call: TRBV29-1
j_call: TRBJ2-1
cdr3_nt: TGCAGCGTTGTGGGAGGGCTCCTGAGCTCCTACAATGAGCAGTTCTTC
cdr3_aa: CSVVGGLLSSYNEQFF

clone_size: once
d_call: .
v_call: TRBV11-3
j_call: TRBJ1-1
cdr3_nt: TGTGCCAGCAGCTTAGACCCCGGGAGGGAAGCTTTCTTT
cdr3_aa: CASSLDPGREAFF

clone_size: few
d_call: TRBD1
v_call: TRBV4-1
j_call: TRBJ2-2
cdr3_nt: TGCGCCAGCAGCTATAACAGGGGGCAGGGGGAGCTGTTTTTT
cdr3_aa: CASSYNRGQGELFF

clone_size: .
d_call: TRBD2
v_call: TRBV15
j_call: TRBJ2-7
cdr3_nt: TGTGCCACCAGCTACGGACTAGCGGGGGGGCAAGAGCAGTACTTC
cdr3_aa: CATSYGLAGGQEQYF

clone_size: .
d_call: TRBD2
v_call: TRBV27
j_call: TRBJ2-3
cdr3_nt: TGTGCCAGCAGTCTTGGCGCGGGAGGGCCTGATACGCAGTATTTT
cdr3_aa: CASSLGAGGPDTQYF

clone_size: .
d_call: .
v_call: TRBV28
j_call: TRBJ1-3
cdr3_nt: TGTGCCAGCAGCGGGCCCGGAGGAGGGAACACCATATATTTT
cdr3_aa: CASSGPGGGNTIYF

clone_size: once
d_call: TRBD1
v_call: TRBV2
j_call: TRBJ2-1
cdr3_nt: TGTGCCAGCAGCGCCGGACAGGGAAGGGAGCAGTTCTTC
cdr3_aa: CASSAGQGREQFF

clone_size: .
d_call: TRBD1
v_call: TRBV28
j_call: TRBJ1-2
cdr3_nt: TGTGCCAGCAGCGGACAGGGCTATGGCTACACCTTC
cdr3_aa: CASSGQGYGYTF

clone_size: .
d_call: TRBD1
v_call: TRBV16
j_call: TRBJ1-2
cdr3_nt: TGTGCCAGCAGCCAATCGACAGGGGGGAACTATGGCTACACCTTC
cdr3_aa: CASSQSTGGNYGYTF

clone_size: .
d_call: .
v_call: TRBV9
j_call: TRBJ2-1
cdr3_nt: TGTGCCAGCAGCGCCCTACCTGATCGCGATGAGCAGTTCTTC
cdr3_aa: CASSALPDRDEQFF

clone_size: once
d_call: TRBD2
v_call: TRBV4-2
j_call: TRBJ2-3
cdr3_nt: TGTGCCAGCAGCCCAAGGGCTAGCGGGGGGCCTCCCTCAGGAACAGATACGCAGTATTTT
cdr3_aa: CASSPRASGGPPSGTDTQYF

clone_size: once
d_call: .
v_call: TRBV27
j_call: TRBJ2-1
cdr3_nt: TGTGCCAGCAGTTACGGGGATACCTACAATGAGCAGTTCTTC
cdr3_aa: CASSYGDTYNEQFF

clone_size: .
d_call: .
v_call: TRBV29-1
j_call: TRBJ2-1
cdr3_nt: TGCAGCGTTTCATACAGGGTAGGCAATGAGCAGTTCTTC
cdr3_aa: CSVSYRVGNEQFF

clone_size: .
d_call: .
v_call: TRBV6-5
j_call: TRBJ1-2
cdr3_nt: TGTGCCAGCCGGAGGGGCGTCTACACCTTC
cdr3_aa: CASRRGVYTF

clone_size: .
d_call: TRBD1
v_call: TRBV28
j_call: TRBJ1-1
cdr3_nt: TGTGCCAGCAGCCCTCCGTCAGGGGGGATCACTGAAGCTTTCTTT
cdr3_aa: CASSPPSGGITEAFF

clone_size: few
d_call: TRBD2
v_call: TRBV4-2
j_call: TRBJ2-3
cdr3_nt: TGTGCCAGCAGCCAAGTAGCTAGCGGGGGGGCCGACACGCAGTATTTT
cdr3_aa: CASSQVASGGADTQYF

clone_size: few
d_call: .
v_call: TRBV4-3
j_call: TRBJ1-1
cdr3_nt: TGCGCCAGCAGCCAAGACTCAACACAGAACACTGAAGCTTTCTTT
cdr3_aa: CASSQDSTQNTEAFF

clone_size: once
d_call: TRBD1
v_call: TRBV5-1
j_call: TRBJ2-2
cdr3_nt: TGCGCCAGCAGCCGGGACAGGGCGAGCACCGGGGAGCTGTTTTTT
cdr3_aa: CASSRDRASTGELFF

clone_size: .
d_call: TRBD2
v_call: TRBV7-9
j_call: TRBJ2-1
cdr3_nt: TGTGCCAGCAGCCCTCCGGGACTAGCGAACTACAATGAGCAGTTCTTC
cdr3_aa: CASSPPGLANYNEQFF

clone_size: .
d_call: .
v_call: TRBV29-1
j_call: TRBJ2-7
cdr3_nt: TGCAGCGTTCGACTGAACTACGAGCAGTACTTC
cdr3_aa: CSVRLNYEQYF

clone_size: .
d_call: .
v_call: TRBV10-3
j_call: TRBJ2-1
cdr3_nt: TGTGCCATCAGTGAGTCGGGCCCTGTTAACTATGAGCAGTTCTTC
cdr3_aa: CAISESGPVNYEQFF

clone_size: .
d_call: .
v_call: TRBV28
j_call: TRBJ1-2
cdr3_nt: TGTGCCAGCACCAAGAAGGGGGGCTACACCTTC
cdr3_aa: CASTKKGGYTF

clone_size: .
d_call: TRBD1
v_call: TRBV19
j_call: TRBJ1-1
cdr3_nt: TGTGCCAGTAGTAAACAACAGGGGCCCACTGCTTTCTTT
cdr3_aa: CASSKQQGPTAFF

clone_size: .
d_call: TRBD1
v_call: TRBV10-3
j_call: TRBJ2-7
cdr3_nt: TGTGCCATCGGGTTTGGACAGGGCGAGCAGTACTTC
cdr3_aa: CAIGFGQGEQYF

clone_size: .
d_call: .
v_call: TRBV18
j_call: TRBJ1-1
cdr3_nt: TGTGCCAGCTCACCCCAGACACAGAACACTGAAGCTTTCTTT
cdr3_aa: CASSPQTQNTEAFF

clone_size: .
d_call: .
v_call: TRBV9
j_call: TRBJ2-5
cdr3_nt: TGTGCCAGCAGCGGATCGATCGCGGGGGAGACCCAGTACTTC
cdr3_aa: CASSGSIAGETQYF

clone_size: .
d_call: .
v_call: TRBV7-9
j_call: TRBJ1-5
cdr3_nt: TGTGCCAGCAGCTTGCAGGGGAGCAATCAGCCCCAGCATTTT
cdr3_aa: CASSLQGSNQPQHF

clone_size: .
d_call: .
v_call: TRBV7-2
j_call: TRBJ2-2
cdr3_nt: TGTGCCAGCAGCCCAAGTGTTAGTCGCACCGGGGAGCTGTTTTTT
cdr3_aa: CASSPSVSRTGELFF

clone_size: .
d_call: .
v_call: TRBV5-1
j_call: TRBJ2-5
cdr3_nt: TGCGCCAGCAGCGGGGGCCTTACCGGGGAGACCCAGTACTTC
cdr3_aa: CASSGGLTGETQYF

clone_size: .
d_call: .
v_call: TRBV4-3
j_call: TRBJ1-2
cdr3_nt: TGCGCCAGCAGCCCCTATGCAGGGTATGGCTACACCTTC
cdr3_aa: CASSPYAGYGYTF

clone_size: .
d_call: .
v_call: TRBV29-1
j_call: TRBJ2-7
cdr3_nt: TGCAGCGTTCAAGTGGCCGACGAGCAGTACTTC
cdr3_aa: CSVQVADEQYF

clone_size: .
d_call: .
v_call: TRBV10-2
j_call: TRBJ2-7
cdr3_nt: TGCGCCAGCTCGGGGTCGGCGGGACTCGCCTACGAGCAGTACTTC
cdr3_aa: CASSGSAGLAYEQYF

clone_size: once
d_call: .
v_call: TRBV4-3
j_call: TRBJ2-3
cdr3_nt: TGCGCCAGCAGCCAAGATCCGGTCGGTCCGGATACGCAGTATTTT
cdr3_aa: CASSQDPVGPDTQYF

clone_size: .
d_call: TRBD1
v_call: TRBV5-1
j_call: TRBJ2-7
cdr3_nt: TGCGCCAGCAGACTCGATCCGGGACAGAGCTACGAGCAGTACTTC
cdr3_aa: CASRLDPGQSYEQYF

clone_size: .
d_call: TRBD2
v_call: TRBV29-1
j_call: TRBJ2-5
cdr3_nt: TGCAGCGTTGAGACTAGCGGAGCGGGAATAGAGACCCAGTACTTC
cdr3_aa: CSVETSGAGIETQYF

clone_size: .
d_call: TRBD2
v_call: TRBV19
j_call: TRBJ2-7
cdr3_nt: TGTGCCAGTAAAAGGACTAGCGGGATATACGAGCAGTACTTC
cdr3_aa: CASKRTSGIYEQYF

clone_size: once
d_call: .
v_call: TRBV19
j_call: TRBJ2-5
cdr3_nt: TGTGCCAGTAGTACAACCCCAGGGTTGGAGACCCAGTACTTC
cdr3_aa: CASSTTPGLETQYF